One and the same sample provided the 27 T cell receptor beta chains below, sequenced in a study of OX40 agonist ivuxolimab in advanced cancers. Only in-frame clones appear in the TCRdb table, and some are missing; sequencing was by immunoSEQ multiplex PCR. The sample consists of about 60,000 clones, about 80% of them appearing once. The specimen was CD4+ or CD8+ T cells sorted from blood, collected in a trial of the OX40 agonist ivuxolimab. The source is an adult with an advanced solid tumor such as melanoma, head and neck, liver or kidney cancer.

The chain employs TRBV7-6 and TRBJ2-7; no reliable D call. The CDR3 is made up of 13 amino acids. Trimming took off 4 bases at V and 6 bases at J, with 13 bases between the two ends. CDR1 SGHVS and CDR2 FNYEAQ come from the germline V gene. This CDR3 reads CASSSRVSGEQYF. In DNA, the CDR3 is TGTGCCAGCAGCTCCCGGGTTAGTGGCGAGCAGTACTTC. Supplemented by reference TRBV7-6 and TRBJ2-7, the full variable domain reads GAGVSQSPRYKVTKRGQDVALRCDPISGHVSLYWYRQALGQGPEFLTYFNYEAQQDKSGLPNDRFSAERPEGSISTLTIQRTEQRDSAMYRCASSSRVSGEQYFGPGTRLTVT.

This clone has a single count. This chain uses TRBV30 with TRBJ1-1; D uncertain. CDR1 is GTSNPN and CDR2 is SVGIG in the germline V gene (reference sequence). V shed 0 bases and J shed 11 bases, with 13 bases lying between them. The CDR3 extends over 12 amino acids. The CDR3 sequence is CAWSVVEPGAFF. CDR3 in DNA: TGTGCCTGGAGTGTAGTGGAGCCTGGGGCTTTCTTT.

This clone is categorized as medium-sized. The V call is TRBV29-1, the J call TRBJ2-7; 9 bases match TRBD1. V shed 6 bases and J 5 bases; nucleotides not matched to a gene: 5. CDR1 SQVTM and CDR2 ANQGSEA come from the germline V gene. This CDR3 has 12 residues. CDR3 loop: CSVGTGLDEQYF. The DNA of the CDR3 is TGCAGCGTCGGGACAGGGTTGGACGAGCAGTACTTC.

This chain connects TRBV5-8 to TRBJ2-7, with 9 nucleotides matching TRBD1. This CDR3 comprises 14 residues. Trimming at V came to 2 bases and at J to 4 bases, leaving 4 bases not matched to a gene. CDR1 is SGHTS, CDR2 YDEGEE, per germline. The CDR3: CASSFRDRVYEQYF. The CDR3 DNA is TGTGCCAGCAGCTTCCGGGACAGGGTGTACGAGCAGTACTTC.

This rearrangement joins TRBV2 to TRBJ2-5, with D perhaps TRBD2 (6 bases). V lost 11 bases and J 4 bases, leaving 17 bases between the germline ends. Germline-derived CDR1 and CDR2 are SNHLY and FYNNEI. This CDR3 spans 13 amino acids. CDR3 amino acids: CALIPAGTETQYF. DNA of the CDR3: TGTGCCCTCATTCCGGCGGGGACAGAGACCCAGTACTTC. Full variable domain (rest looked up from reference TRBV2 and TRBJ2-5): EPEVTQTPSHQVTQMGQEVILRCVPISNHLYFYWYRQILGQKVEFLVSFYNNEISEKSEIFDDQFSVERPDGSNFTLKIRSTKLEDSAMYFCALIPAGTETQYFGPGTRLLVL.

V gene TRBV5-1 combines with J gene TRBJ2-7; maybe TRBD2 (5 bases). Trimming removed 2 bases at V and 5 bases at J, with 14 bases between. CDR3 size: 14 residues. Germline CDR1 SGHRS, CDR2 YFSETQ. The CDR3 nucleotides read TGCGCCAGCAGCTTTGCCTCCCGAGGGAACGAGCAGTACTTC. Residues: CASSFASRGNEQYF.

This chain links TRBV5-1 with TRBJ2-5, with 7 bases that match TRBD2. Unmatched junction bases numbered 2, after V lost 1 base and J lost 2 bases. Germline CDR1 is SGHRS and CDR2 is YFSETQ. There are 14 residues in the CDR3. The CDR3 here is CASSLTSVQETQYF. DNA of the CDR3: TGCGCCAGCAGCTTGACTAGCGTTCAAGAGACCCAGTACTTC. The full variable domain, with the rest looked up from reference TRBV5-1 and TRBJ2-5, is KAGVTQTPRYLIKTRGQQVTLSCSPISGHRSVSWYQQTPGQGLQFLFEYFSETQRNKGNFPGRFSGRQFSNSRSEMNVSTLELGDSALYLCASSLTSVQETQYFGPGTRLLVL.

CDR3 protein: CASSESGYEQYF. Written as DNA, the CDR3 is TGCGCCAGCAGTGAGTCGGGGTACGAGCAGTACTTC. This rearrangement joins TRBV10-1 to TRBJ2-7; D not resolved. Germline-derived CDR1 and CDR2 are WNHNN and SYGVQD (reference sequence). The CDR3 sequence is 12 residues long. Trimming removed 0 bases at V and 4 bases at J, with 4 bases between.

This chain connects TRBV5-8 to TRBJ2-7; D is unclear. CDR1 is SGHTS, CDR2 YDEGEE, per germline. The germline V and J ends were trimmed by 2 bases and 0 bases, with 15 bases remaining between them. This CDR3 is 16 amino acids long. Here the CDR3 reads CASSFGLVLGSYEQYF. CDR3 coding DNA: TGTGCCAGCAGCTTTGGGTTGGTATTGGGCTCCTACGAGCAGTACTTC. Combining the CDR3 with reference TRBV5-8 and TRBJ2-7 gives the whole variable domain EAGVTQSPTHLIKTRGQQATLRCSPISGHTSVYWYQQALGLGLQFLLWYDEGEERNRGNFPPRFSGRQFPNYSSELNVNALELEDSALYLCASSFGLVLGSYEQYFGPGTRLTVT.

In DNA form, the CDR3 reads TGTGCCAGCAGCTTGGGGAGTAACTATGGCTACACCTTC. It codes for CASSLGSNYGYTF. The genes are TRBV5-4 and TRBJ1-2, with unresolved D. CDR3 size: 13 residues. CDR1 and CDR2 (germline): SGHNT, YYREEE (reference sequence). Trimming took 0 bases from V and 1 from J, leaving 4 bases between them.

The rearrangement uses TRBV2 and TRBJ1-4; no definite D call. The CDR3 is 12 amino acids. Germline-derived CDR1 and CDR2 are SNHLY and FYNNEI. V lost 6 bases to trimming and J lost 8 bases, with 10 bases between them. The DNA for the CDR3 is TGTGCCAGCAGCGACCCGGAGGAAAAACTGTTTTTT. As protein: CASSDPEEKLFF.

The chain combines TRBV6-5 with TRBJ2-4, with a weak D call TRBD2 (6 bases). The CDR3 spans 15 residues. Germline V gene data show CDR1 as MNHEY and CDR2 as SVGAGI. V was cut by 0 bases and J by 9 bases, with 15 bases left in between. The CDR3 here is CASSYSREVGSIQYF. For the CDR3, the DNA is TGTGCCAGCAGTTACTCGCGGGAAGTGGGAAGCATTCAGTACTTC.

Here the CDR3 reads CASRQLGLAVNIQYF. CDR3 DNA sequence: TGTGCCAGCAGACAACTTGGACTAGCGGTGAACATTCAGTACTTC. The rearrangement links TRBV6-5 to TRBJ2-4, with 10 bases fitting TRBD2. The V gene's germline CDR1 is MNHEY and CDR2 SVGAGI. V trimming: 6 bases; J trimming: 7 bases; junction bases outside the gene matches: 9. This CDR3 has 15 amino acids.

CDR3 region: CAWSASGNTIYF. The CDR3 nucleotides are TGTGCCTGGAGTGCTAGTGGAAACACCATATATTTT. The chain recombines TRBV30 with TRBJ1-3; no reliable D call. V lost 1 base, J lost 3 bases, and 4 bases lay in between. Germline V CDR1 and CDR2: GTSNPN, SVGIG (reference sequence). The CDR3 consists of 12 residues.

This chain links TRBV25-1 with TRBJ1-6, with 7 bases matching TRBD1. The trim removed 5 bases at V and 6 bases at J, leaving 13 bases unmatched. From germline, CDR1 is MGHDK and CDR2 SYGVNS. There are 17 residues in the CDR3. CDR3 in amino acids: CASSPNTGARSNSPLHF. For the CDR3, the DNA is TGTGCCAGCAGTCCCAACACAGGGGCGCGTTCTAATTCACCCCTCCACTTT.

V is TRBV5-1 and J is TRBJ1-1; tentatively, D is TRBD1 (5 bases). Trimming took off 4 bases at V and 7 bases at J, with 14 bases between the two ends. Germline CDR1 SGHRS, CDR2 YFSETQ. CDR3 length: 13 amino acids. CDR3 DNA sequence: TGCGCCAGCAGCCCCCCGGGGGGGTTTGAAGCTTTCTTT. Protein: CASSPPGGFEAFF.

This clone has only a few counts. The rearrangement links TRBV6-5 to TRBJ1-5; 9 bases align to TRBD1. Losses at the gene ends were 5 bases for V and 4 bases for J; bases not matched to a gene: 3. The CDR3 has 14 residues. Germline V lookup: CDR1 MNHEY, CDR2 SVGAGI. CDR3 sequence (DNA): TGTGCCAGCAGTCGGACAGGGGATAATCAGCCCCAGCATTTT. As protein: CASSRTGDNQPQHF.

This chain links TRBV15 with TRBJ2-5, with no clear D. From germline, CDR1 is LNHNV and CDR2 YYDKDF (reference sequence). The V end lost 6 bases, the J end lost 4 bases, and 0 bases lay between the germline ends. CDR3 length: 9 amino acids. The CDR3 nucleotides are TGTGCCACCAGAGAGACCCAGTACTTC. It specifies CATRETQYF.

In its sample, this clone was seen once. The gene calls are TRBV13 and TRBJ1-2; possible D gene TRBD1, 5 bases. With 7 bases removed from V and 1 base from J, the gap between germline ends came to 10 bases. The CDR3 is 13 residues long. CDR1 is PRHDT, CDR2 FYEKMQ, per germline (reference sequence). CDR3 coding DNA: TGTGCCAGCACCATTCAGGGTAACTATGGCTACACCTTC. This codes for CASTIQGNYGYTF. Full variable domain (remainder filled in from reference TRBV13 and TRBJ1-2): AAGVIQSPRHLIKEKRETATLKCYPIPRHDTVYWYQQGPGQDPQFLISFYEKMQSDKGSIPDRFSAQQFSDYHSELNMSSLELGDSALYFCASTIQGNYGYTFGSGTRLTVV.

This sequence joins TRBV19 and TRBJ2-3; TRBD2 matches 8 bases. J lost 4 bases, V lost 4 bases, and 25 bases had no gene match. This CDR3 contains 21 residues. Germline V lookup: CDR1 LNHDA, CDR2 SQIVND (reference sequence). The CDR3 sequence is CASSNPRFSGVFGFGSDTQYF. CDR3 in DNA: TGTGCCAGTAGTAATCCCCGATTTAGCGGGGTTTTTGGTTTTGGCTCAGATACGCAGTATTTT.

V is TRBV20-1 and J is TRBJ2-7; the D gene is possibly TRBD2 (6 bases). The CDR3 is made up of 11 amino acids. V shed 6 bases and J shed 12 bases, with 18 bases lying between them. CDR1 is DFQATT, CDR2 SNEGSKA, per germline (reference sequence). The CDR3 bases are TGCAGTGCCACCCGTAGGGGAGGTCGGTACTTC. Residues: CSATRRGGRYF.

The rearrangement uses TRBV10-3 and TRBJ2-7, with 7 bases aligning to TRBD1. The CDR3 has 14 amino acids. Germline V gene lookup returns CDR1 ENHRY and CDR2 SYGVKD. Trimming took 6 bases from V and 2 from J; bases not matched to a gene: 7. The CDR3 is CAIRTGTVTYEQYF. The CDR3 DNA follows: TGTGCCATCAGGACCGGGACAGTTACCTACGAGCAGTACTTC.

The chain employs TRBV6-1 and TRBJ1-1; D is undetermined. V dropped 4 bases and J dropped 1 base, with 7 bases sitting between them. The CDR3 covers 13 residues. CDR1 and CDR2 from the germline V gene are MNHNS and SASEGT. The CDR3 coding sequence is TGTGCCAGCAGTGCGTCGGGGAACACTGAAGCTTTCTTT. Encoded protein: CASSASGNTEAFF.

The V gene is TRBV6-5, the J gene TRBJ2-5; tentatively, D is TRBD1 or TRBD2 (5 bases each). Germline V lookup: CDR1 MNHEY, CDR2 SVGAGI. This CDR3 comprises 14 residues. Trimming pared 2 bases from V and 3 bases from J, leaving 10 bases between. This CDR3 is CASSYGGVEETQYF. CDR3 nucleotides: TGTGCCAGCAGTTACGGGGGAGTGGAAGAGACCCAGTACTTC.

On this clone: Its ends do not fully match the called genes, so a read error is possible. The same CDR3 also results from other DNA sequences found in this sample. V is TRBV9 and J is TRBJ1-2, with D perhaps TRBD1 (5 bases). CDR1 is SGDLS and CDR2 is YYNGEE in the germline V gene. The CDR3 extends over 14 amino acids. CDR3 in DNA: TGCGCCAGCAGCCCCGACAGCGCGGGCTATGGCTACACCTTC. Amino acid sequence: CASSPDSAGYGYTF. The variable domain in full, with the rest retrieved from reference TRBV9 and TRBJ1-2, is DSGVTQTPKHLITATGQRVTLRCSPRSGDLSVYWYQQSLDQGLQFLIQYYNGEERAKGNILERFSAQQFPDLHSELNLSSLELGDSALYFCASSPDSAGYGYTFGSGTRLTVV.

The chain joins TRBV7-2 to TRBJ2-3; 9 positions agree with TRBD2. The V and J ends lost 6 bases and 4 bases, in that order; junction bases with no gene match: 5. The CDR3 loop spans 14 amino acids. In germline, CDR1 is SGHTA, CDR2 FQGNSA. CDR3 sequence: CASRPSGGPDTQYF. CDR3 nucleotides: TGTGCCAGCAGACCAAGCGGGGGGCCAGATACGCAGTATTTT.

The J gene is TRBJ2-1, the V gene TRBV10-3; D possibly corresponds to TRBD2 (5 bases). There are 12 residues in the CDR3. CDR1 ENHRY and CDR2 SYGVKD come from the germline V gene. The V end was cut by 6 bases, the J end by 8 bases, with 11 bases between. CDR3 in amino acids: CAISSRGYEQFF. The CDR3 DNA is TGTGCCATCAGCTCCAGAGGGTATGAGCAGTTCTTC.